This T cell receptor (beta chain) comes out of a study of blood T cell repertoires in COVID-19. Sequenced by immunoSEQ multiplex PCR; TCRdb stores in-frame clones only, minus some. The sample holds approximately 30,000 clones, approximately 80% seen once. The sequencing sample was made of peripheral blood. This TCR was recovered from a woman in her sixties with acute or convalescent COVID-19.

CDR3 region: CASARDRDTEAFF. CDR3 DNA sequence: TGTGCCTCAGCCCGAGACAGGGACACTGAAGCTTTCTTT. The chain joins TRBV18 to TRBJ1-1; 7 nucleotides align to TRBD1. The germline V gene has CDR1 KGHSH and CDR2 LQKENI. V shed 11 bases, J shed 3 bases, and the junction held 9 bases outside the gene matches. The CDR3 consists of 13 residues.